Given below is one TCR beta chain in context. As yet, its antigen is unknown. The entry originates in a study of cytomegalovirus exposure and HLA in healthy donors. Researchers ran the PCR with 60 Vbeta and 13 Jbeta primers. The assay was immunoSEQ multiplex PCR, and TCRdb's table has in-frame clones only and misses some. Seen here are tens of thousands of clones, around 64% observed once, and the top ten hold approximately 3%. The CDR3 is 14 residues long. The germline V gene has CDR1 SGDLS and CDR2 YYNGEE. Deletions cut 0 bases from V and 0 bases from J, with 7 bases between. Study-wide results and limits: Trimming of TCR beta V- and J-genes showed a link, identified in a later analysis, to a missense DCLRE1C variant.

The clonotype comes from a woman in her forties or fifties in good health and CMV-seronegative. Sequenced material: PBMCs. The rearrangement links TRBV9 to TRBJ2-7; D is unclear. Here the CDR3 reads CASSVAVSSYEQYF. CDR3 coding DNA: TGTGCCAGCAGCGTAGCGGTTAGCTCCTACGAGCAGTACTTC.